This T cell receptor beta chain emerged from a study of OX40 agonist ivuxolimab in advanced cancers. For the study at large: At doses from 0.01 to 10 mg/kg, patients were given intravenous ivuxolimab every 2 weeks.

Germline V gene sequence: CDR1 MGHRA, CDR2 YSYEKL. This CDR3 is 16 amino acids long. V lost 2 bases to trimming and J lost 0 bases, with 10 bases between them. Clones were read by immunoSEQ multiplex PCR, and TCRdb kept only the in-frame ones, dropping some. The data contain about 50,000 clones, over 80% of them singletons. The input for sequencing was CD4+ or CD8+ T cells sorted from blood, taken in a trial of the OX40 agonist ivuxolimab. This TCR was sampled from an adult with an advanced solid tumor such as melanoma, head and neck, liver or kidney cancer. The chain links TRBV4-1 to TRBJ2-2; D is uncertain. The CDR3 DNA sequence: TGCGCCAGCAGCCAAAGTTCTTCTGCGAACACCGGGGAGCTGTTTTTT. As protein: CASSQSSSANTGELFF.